This is a list of T cell receptor beta chains from one sample in a study of blood T cells in healthy people across ages. One entry per CDR3 protein results from TCRdb running MiXCR on the 5' RACE reads. The sample contains around 1,000,000 distinct CDR3 sequences, about 23% of which appear only once. These data were also filed under a second study, of T cells of mothers and their children.

The sequenced material came from blood. All receptors come from a girl aged 2 to 9 in good health. Each CDR3 is given with its conserved first and last residue. The D gene is left open where the match is weak. Clone size, where shown, is once, few, many, or a class for clones that have expanded.

D gene	V gene	J gene	clone size	CDR3 DNA	CDR3 protein
-	TRBV7-2	TRBJ1-4	few	TGTGCCAGCAGCTTTGGGGGGGCACGTGAAAAACTGTTTTTT	CASSFGGAREKLFF
-	TRBV7-9	TRBJ1-1	few	TGTGCCAGCAGCTTATCTACAAACGGGAACACTGAAGCTTTCTTT	CASSLSTNGNTEAFF
TRBD1	TRBV10-3	TRBJ1-4	-	TGTGCCATCAGCATCGGACAGGGGGAAAAACTGTTTTTT	CAISIGQGEKLFF
-	TRBV7-3	TRBJ2-7	-	TGTGCCAGCAGCTCGCGACAGTTCCACGAGCAGTACTTC	CASSSRQFHEQYF
TRBD2	TRBV5-4	TRBJ2-3	-	TGTGCCAGCAGCCCTCGGGAGGGGGATACGCAGTATTTT	CASSPREGDTQYF
TRBD2	TRBV20-1	TRBJ2-4	-	TGCAGTGCCCCCCTTAGCGGGGGCGGGAACATTCAGTACTTC	CSAPLSGGGNIQYF
-	TRBV28	TRBJ2-7	few	TGTGCCAGCAGTTTAGCTAGCGCCACTGCCTACGAGCAGTACTTC	CASSLASATAYEQYF
-	TRBV4-1	TRBJ2-5	-	TGCGCCAGCAGCCCTCTGTACTCACAAGAGACCCAGTACTTC	CASSPLYSQETQYF
-	TRBV10-3	TRBJ2-5	few	TGTGCCATCAGTGAAGGACCGATGGGGCGGGAGACCCAGTACTTC	CAISEGPMGRETQYF
-	TRBV29-1	TRBJ2-1	-	TGCAGCGTTGAAGCGGGACCAGCCTCCTACAATGAGCAGTTCTTC	CSVEAGPASYNEQFF
-	TRBV10-3	TRBJ1-2	-	TGTGCCATCAGTTCGGATAGGAGGGAAGGCTACACCTTC	CAISSDRREGYTF
TRBD2	TRBV5-1	TRBJ2-5	-	TGCGCCAGCAGCTTTTCTAGCGGGGGTGGAGAGACCCAGTACTTC	CASSFSSGGGETQYF
-	TRBV5-5	TRBJ2-3	few	TGTGCCAGCACTCCTGGTTCAGATACGCAGTATTTT	CASTPGSDTQYF
TRBD2	TRBV2	TRBJ2-5	-	TGTGCCAGCAGTGACGACGCGGGGGAGGAGACCCAGTACTTC	CASSDDAGEETQYF
-	TRBV7-9	TRBJ1-5	many	TGTGCCAGCAGCTTAGCAGGGGGAAGCAATCAGCCCCAGCATTTT	CASSLAGGSNQPQHF
-	TRBV5-8	TRBJ1-4	-	TGTGCCAGCAGCTCCAAGGGGGGCGTCTTAACCCTGAATGAAAAACTGTTTTTT	CASSSKGGVLTLNEKLFF
TRBD1	TRBV24-1	TRBJ1-4	-	TGTGCCACCATTTGGACAGGGGATGAAAAACTGTTTTTT	CATIWTGDEKLFF
-	TRBV7-9	TRBJ1-1	-	TGTGCCAGCAGCTTAAGCCGGGGGTCTGAAGCTTTCTTT	CASSLSRGSEAFF
-	TRBV4-2	TRBJ2-2	-	TGTGCCAGCAGCCAAGAAAAAGGCCATAGGGAGAACACCGGGGAGCTGTTTTTT	CASSQEKGHRENTGELFF
TRBD2	TRBV11-3	TRBJ2-3	few	TGTGCCAGCGGGGAGCGGGGGGGCACAGATACGCAGTATTTT	CASGERGGTDTQYF
-	TRBV24-1	TRBJ1-2	few	TGTGCCACCAGTGACTCGAGCTGGTACGGCTACACCTTC	CATSDSSWYGYTF
-	TRBV7-6	TRBJ1-3	few	TGTGCCAGCAGCTTTGGACGGGCTGACACCATATATTTT	CASSFGRADTIYF
-	TRBV9	TRBJ1-1	few	TGTGCCAGCAGCGTAGATCTATGGGGGGGCACTGAAGCTTTCTTT	CASSVDLWGGTEAFF
-	TRBV28	TRBJ1-1	-	TGTGCCAGCAGTTTGGGAAGTTTAGGCGACACTGAAGCTTTCTTT	CASSLGSLGDTEAFF
-	TRBV2	TRBJ2-5	few	TGTGCCGGAGGAGCGGGTTACCAAGAGACCCAGTACTTC	CAGGAGYQETQYF
-	TRBV24-1	TRBJ1-5	-	TGTGCCGTCAGCGCTGGCAATCAGCCCCAGCATTTT	CAVSAGNQPQHF
TRBD2	TRBV9	TRBJ2-1	few	TGTGCCAGCAGCCCCGGACTAGCGGGAGGGCTGGAGGGGGAGCAGTTCTTC	CASSPGLAGGLEGEQFF
-	TRBV20-1	TRBJ1-5	few	TGCAGTGCTAGAGATCTCTCATATCAGCCCCAGCATTTT	CSARDLSYQPQHF
-	TRBV6-1	TRBJ2-7	few	TGTGCCAGCAGCTCAGGGGAGGAGGCTGGCAACGAGCAGTACTTC	CASSSGEEAGNEQYF
-	TRBV7-2	TRBJ2-5	-	TGTGCCAGCAGCTTGAGGGGGAATTCTCAAGAGACCCAGTACTTC	CASSLRGNSQETQYF
-	TRBV21-1	TRBJ2-3	-	TGTGCCAGCAGCGCAATGGGTAGCGCGCCTTACACAGATACGCAGTATTTT	CASSAMGSAPYTDTQYF
TRBD1	TRBV24-1	TRBJ2-1	-	TGTGCCACCAGTGACGAGGGACAGGCTTCCTACAATGAGCAGTTCTTC	CATSDEGQASYNEQFF
TRBD1	TRBV7-3	TRBJ1-3	few	TGTGCCAGCAGCTACGGACAGGGTCATGGAAACACCATATATTTT	CASSYGQGHGNTIYF
-	TRBV6-5	TRBJ2-1	-	TGTGCCAGCAGTTACCAAAGCGGTCGGGGCCTCTACAATGAGCAGTTCTTC	CASSYQSGRGLYNEQFF
TRBD1	TRBV5-1	TRBJ2-7	-	TGCGCCAGCAGCCCCAGGACAGGGTTTGGCGACGAGCAGTACTTC	CASSPRTGFGDEQYF
-	TRBV12-3/TRBV12-4	TRBJ1-1	-	TGTGCCAGCAGTTTAGATATCCCCTCAAATGCTTTCTTT	CASSLDIPSNAFF
-	TRBV24-1	TRBJ2-2	-	TGTGCCACCAGGGACCCCGACACCGGGGAGCTGTTTTTT	CATRDPDTGELFF
-	TRBV7-9	TRBJ2-3	-	TGTGCCAGCAGATCTAGGCCCCGGGACGGTCTGCAGTATTTT	CASRSRPRDGLQYF
TRBD2	TRBV12-3/TRBV12-4	TRBJ2-5	few	TGTGCCAGCAGCCCTGGGGCGGGGGGGACCCAGTACTTC	CASSPGAGGTQYF
TRBD1	TRBV12-3/TRBV12-4	TRBJ1-4	many	TGTGCCAGCAGGGTGGGGACAGGCGGTAATGAAAAACTGTTTTTT	CASRVGTGGNEKLFF
TRBD2	TRBV12-3/TRBV12-4	TRBJ2-3	-	TGTGCCAGCAGTTTAGAAGGGGCTAGCGGGACAGATACGCAGTATTTT	CASSLEGASGTDTQYF
-	TRBV25-1	TRBJ2-2	-	TGTGCCAGCAGTGACTACCAGAACACCGGGGAGCTGTTTTTT	CASSDYQNTGELFF
-	TRBV12-3/TRBV12-4	TRBJ2-6	-	TGTGCCAGCACCCACCCTGGGGCCAACGTCCTGACTTTC	CASTHPGANVLTF
-	TRBV28	TRBJ2-1	few	TGTGCCAGCAGTTTAAGTCTAGCGACGTCCAATGGGCAGTTCTTC	CASSLSLATSNGQFF
-	TRBV9	TRBJ2-1	-	TGTGCCAGCAGCGTACTGACCGGCGGGGAGCAGTTCTTC	CASSVLTGGEQFF
-	TRBV4-2	TRBJ1-1	-	TGTGCCAGCAGCCAAAGATCCGACACTGAAGCTTTCTTT	CASSQRSDTEAFF
-	TRBV4-3	TRBJ1-1	few	TGCGCCAGCAGTCGGTCCGGGGCCACTGAAGCTTTCTTT	CASSRSGATEAFF
-	TRBV12-5	TRBJ2-4	-	TGTGCTAGTGGCCCCTCGGGGGCCAAAAACATTCAGTACTTC	CASGPSGAKNIQYF
-	TRBV12-3/TRBV12-4	TRBJ1-3	few	TGTGCCAGCAGTTTAGTCAACTCTGGAAACACCGTATATTTT	CASSLVNSGNTVYF
-	TRBV12-3/TRBV12-4	TRBJ1-4	-	TGTGCCAGCAGTTCGGTAGGACGGGAAAAACTGTTTTTT	CASSSVGREKLFF
TRBD2	TRBV28	TRBJ2-7	-	TGTGCCAGCAGCTTAAGCGGGAGAGGCTTTCGGCAGTACTTC	CASSLSGRGFRQYF
-	TRBV6-6	TRBJ1-5	-	TGTGCCAGCGGGGACGGACGCAATCAGCCCCAGCATTTT	CASGDGRNQPQHF
-	TRBV6-6	TRBJ1-5	few	TGTGCCAGCAGTACAAGTAACAGGGTTAGGGAGCCCCAGCATTTT	CASSTSNRVREPQHF
-	TRBV28	TRBJ2-1	-	TGTGCCAGCAGTCCCTCAACAGGGAGGAGCGCGGCGGGGTTTCGAAATGAGCAGTTCTTC	CASSPSTGRSAAGFRNEQFF